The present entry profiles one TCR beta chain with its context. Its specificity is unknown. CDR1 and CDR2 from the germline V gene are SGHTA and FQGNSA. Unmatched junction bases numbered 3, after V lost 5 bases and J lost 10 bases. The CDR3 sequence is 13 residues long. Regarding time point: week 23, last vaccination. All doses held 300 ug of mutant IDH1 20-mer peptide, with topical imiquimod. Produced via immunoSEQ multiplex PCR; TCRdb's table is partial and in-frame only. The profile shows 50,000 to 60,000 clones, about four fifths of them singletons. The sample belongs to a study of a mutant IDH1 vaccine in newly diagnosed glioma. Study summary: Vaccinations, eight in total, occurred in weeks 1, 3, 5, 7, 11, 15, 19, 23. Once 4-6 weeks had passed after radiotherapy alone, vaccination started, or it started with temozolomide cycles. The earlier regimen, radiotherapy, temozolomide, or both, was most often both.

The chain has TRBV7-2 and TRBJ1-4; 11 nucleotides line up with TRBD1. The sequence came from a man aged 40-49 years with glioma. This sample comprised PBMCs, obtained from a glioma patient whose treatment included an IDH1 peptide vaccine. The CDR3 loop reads CASSLGTGGKLFF. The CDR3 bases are TGTGCCAGCAGCCTAGGGACAGGGGGAAAACTGTTTTTT.